The 15 T cell receptor beta chains below were found in one sample sequenced in a study of technical replicates of blood from a few donors. Here immunoSEQ multiplex PCR was the method, and the copy in TCRdb shows in-frame clones only, minus some. Seen here are fewer than 75,000 clones, more than 75% observed once, and the top ten hold approximately 4.4%. Sequenced: PBMCs. All receptors come from a human donor in good health. Some clones in this sample may be carry-over from other donors' samples.

This chain links TRBV4-1 with TRBJ2-7; TRBD1 is a possible D gene (5 bases). Germline CDR1 MGHRA, CDR2 YSYEKL. Trimming took off 3 bases at V and 3 bases at J, with 24 bases between the two ends. The CDR3 has 18 amino acids. The CDR3 here is CASSHTWRGTGRFYEQYF. CDR3 coding DNA: TGCGCCAGCAGCCACACTTGGAGAGGAACAGGACGGTTCTACGAGCAGTACTTC.

This chain uses TRBV6-1 with TRBJ2-7; a possible D gene is TRBD1 (6 bases). The germline V and J ends were trimmed by 3 bases and 4 bases, with 19 bases remaining between them. The CDR3 loop spans 16 amino acids. Germline V gene sequence: CDR1 MNHNS, CDR2 SASEGT. CDR3 bases: TGTGCCAGCAGTGACACCGCCGACAGGAGCAGTTACGAGCAGTACTTC. It specifies CASSDTADRSSYEQYF.

The gene calls are TRBV5-5 and TRBJ2-3; TRBD2 aligns across 7 bases. Germline assignment: CDR1 SGHKS and CDR2 YYEKEE (reference sequence). The CDR3 runs to 14 residues. Trimming took 2 bases from V and 4 from J; bases not matched to a gene: 4. This CDR3 reads CASSLSGLADTQYF. CDR3 DNA: TGTGCCAGCAGCTTATCTGGACTAGCAGATACGCAGTATTTT.

The V and J genes are TRBV5-1 and TRBJ2-2; TRBD1 agrees at 9 bases. The V and J ends lost 4 bases and 8 bases, in that order; junction bases with no gene match: 12. The CDR3 loop spans 16 amino acids. CDR1 SGHRS and CDR2 YFSETQ come from the germline V gene. The CDR3 DNA reads as TGCGCCAGCAGCGCGAACCCACAGGGGGCAGGTGGGGAGCTGTTTTTT. Its protein is CASSANPQGAGGELFF. Drawing the rest from reference TRBV5-1 and TRBJ2-2, the complete variable domain is KAGVTQTPRYLIKTRGQQVTLSCSPISGHRSVSWYQQTPGQGLQFLFEYFSETQRNKGNFPGRFSGRQFSNSRSEMNVSTLELGDSALYLCASSANPQGAGGELFFGEGSRLTVL.

The chain carries TRBV6-4 and TRBJ2-1; 12 bases align to TRBD2. V trimming: 0 bases; J trimming: 5 bases; junction bases outside the gene matches: 8. The CDR3 is made up of 18 amino acids. Germline V gene sequence: CDR1 MRHNA, CDR2 SNTAGT. For the CDR3, the DNA is TGTGCCAGCAGTGACTCGAGGACTAGCGGGATCGGGAACAATGAGCAGTTCTTC. This translates into CASSDSRTSGIGNNEQFF.

The chain has TRBV6-1 and TRBJ1-1, with 9 bases that match TRBD1. The CDR3 is 15 residues long. From germline, CDR1 is MNHNS and CDR2 SASEGT. The V segment lost 5 bases and the J segment 4 bases; nucleotides outside the gene matches: 8. Written as DNA, the CDR3 is TGTGCCAGCAGTCAACAGGGGGCGCGGGGCACTGAAGCTTTCTTT. Protein product: CASSQQGARGTEAFF.

This chain uses TRBV6-5 with TRBJ2-7; TRBD1 aligns across 8 bases. Germline V gene data show CDR1 as MNHEY and CDR2 as SVGAGI. There are 16 residues in the CDR3. The V and J ends lost 0 bases and 1 base, in that order; junction bases with no gene match: 5. The CDR3 nucleotides read TGTGCCAGCAGTTACTCCCCGGACAGGGCGTCCTACGAGCAGTACTTC. Protein: CASSYSPDRASYEQYF.

V and J are TRBV5-1 and TRBJ2-7; TRBD2 aligns across 13 bases. J was trimmed by 2 bases and V by 4 bases; bases with no gene match: 3. CDR1 SGHRS and CDR2 YFSETQ come from the germline V gene. The CDR3 has 15 residues. CDR3 sequence reads: CASSTLAGGPYEQYF. The CDR3 region has the DNA TGCGCCAGCAGCACACTAGCGGGAGGGCCCTACGAGCAGTACTTC.

Written as DNA, the CDR3 is TGTGTCAGAAGCTTAAATTGGGGTAGGGGCCAGCCCCAGCATTTT. It translates to CVRSLNWGRGQPQHF. This rearrangement joins TRBV7-5 to TRBJ1-5; the table's D call TRBD1 went unverified against the DNA. TRBV7-5 is a known pseudogene. The CDR3 sequence is 15 residues long.

J is TRBJ2-7 and V is TRBV7-8, with a weak D call TRBD1 (5 bases). This CDR3 spans 13 amino acids. The V end lost 3 bases, the J end lost 3 bases, and 9 bases lay between the germline ends. Germline CDR1 is SGHVS and CDR2 is FQNEAQ. The DNA for the CDR3 is TGTGCCAGCAGCTTCCAGGGTAGCTACGAGCAGTACTTC. It translates to CASSFQGSYEQYF.

The chain has TRBV9 and TRBJ2-5; 10 bases match TRBD2. V shed 6 bases and J 5 bases; nucleotides not matched to a gene: 7. Germline CDR1 reads SGDLS; CDR2 reads YYNGEE. This CDR3 has 14 amino acids. The CDR3 DNA reads as TGTGCCAGCAACCTAGCGGGAGTAGGGGAGACCCAGTACTTC. This gives the protein CASNLAGVGETQYF.

This clone was detected only once. The rearrangement uses TRBV18 and TRBJ2-3; 10 bases line up with TRBD1. The CDR3 loop spans 16 amino acids. V shed 3 bases, J shed 2 bases, and the junction held 5 bases outside the gene matches. Germline CDR1 reads KGHSH; CDR2 reads LQKENI. The CDR3 reads CASSPPDRGNTDTQYF. The CDR3 DNA reads as TGTGCCAGCTCACCTCCGGACAGGGGGAACACAGATACGCAGTATTTT.

In nucleotides, the CDR3 is TGTGCCAGCAGCTGGGGGGGACGGGGGTATGGAGAGACCCAGTACTTC. Encoded protein: CASSWGGRGYGETQYF. This chain links TRBV7-2 with TRBJ2-5; 7 bases align to TRBD2. CDR1 SGHTA and CDR2 FQGNSA come from the germline V gene. This CDR3 comprises 16 residues. V shed 4 bases and J 4 bases; nucleotides not matched to a gene: 12.

This clone was seen once. The rearrangement uses TRBV5-5 and TRBJ2-7, with D tentatively TRBD2 (6 bases). The germline V and J ends were trimmed by 0 bases and 5 bases, with 15 bases remaining between them. Germline V gene sequence: CDR1 SGHKS, CDR2 YYEKEE (reference sequence). The CDR3 runs to 15 residues. CDR3 bases: TGTGCCAGCAGCTTGGTGGTAACTAGCACCCACGAGCAGTACTTC. Residues: CASSLVVTSTHEQYF. The whole variable domain, filled in from reference TRBV5-5 and TRBJ2-7, reads DAGVTQSPTHLIKTRGQQVTLRCSPISGHKSVSWYQQVLGQGPQFIFQYYEKEERGRGNFPDRFSARQFPNYSSELNVNALLLGDSALYLCASSLVVTSTHEQYFGPGTRLTVT.

The V gene is TRBV7-2, the J gene TRBJ1-1, with TRBD1 matching 7 bases. Germline V gene lookup returns CDR1 SGHTA and CDR2 FQGNSA. The CDR3 is 14 amino acids. The V gene end was trimmed by 6 bases and the J gene end by 5 bases; junction bases not matched to a gene: 9. CDR3 region: CASSRTRGRTEAFF. DNA of the CDR3: TGTGCCAGCAGTCGAACAAGGGGGCGAACTGAAGCTTTCTTT.